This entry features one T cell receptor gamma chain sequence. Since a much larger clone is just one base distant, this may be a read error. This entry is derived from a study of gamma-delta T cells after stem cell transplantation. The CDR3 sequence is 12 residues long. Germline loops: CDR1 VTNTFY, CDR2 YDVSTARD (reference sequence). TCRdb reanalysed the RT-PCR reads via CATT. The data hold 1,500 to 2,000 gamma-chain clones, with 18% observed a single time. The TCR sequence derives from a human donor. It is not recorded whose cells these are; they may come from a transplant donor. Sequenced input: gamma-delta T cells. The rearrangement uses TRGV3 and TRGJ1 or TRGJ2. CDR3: CATRDPYYKKLF. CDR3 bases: TGTGCCACCCGGGACCCTTATTATAAGAAACTCTTT.